These 13 T cell receptor beta chains were all obtained from the same sample, sequenced in a study of blood T cell repertoires in COVID-19. Sequencing was performed with immunoSEQ multiplex PCR; in TCRdb, only in-frame clones are kept and a portion is missing. Here the sample spans some 250,000 clones, roughly four fifths being singletons. Sequences were obtained from peripheral blood. The origin of the receptors is a man younger than 45 who had recovered from COVID-19.

V usage is TRBV9 and J usage is TRBJ2-2; tentative D call: TRBD2 (5 bases). V was shortened by 7 bases and J by 7 bases, with 20 bases between the two germline ends. Germline lookup yields CDR1 SGDLS and CDR2 YYNGEE. The CDR3 sequence is 15 residues long. Here the CDR3 reads CASGPGVSNSGELFF. For the CDR3, the DNA is TGTGCCAGCGGGCCCGGGGTGTCTAATAGCGGGGAGCTGTTTTTT. The complete variable domain, with remaining parts taken from reference TRBV9 and TRBJ2-2, reads DSGVTQTPKHLITATGQRVTLRCSPRSGDLSVYWYQQSLDQGLQFLIQYYNGEERAKGNILERFSAQQFPDLHSELNLSSLELGDSALYFCASGPGVSNSGELFFGEGSRLTVL.

V is TRBV5-6 and J is TRBJ2-7, with 8 bases lining up with TRBD1. CDR3 size: 15 residues. Germline trimming cut 4 bases from V and 3 bases from J; bases unmatched to any gene: 9. CDR1 and CDR2 (germline): SGHDT, YYEEEE. For the CDR3, the DNA is TGTGCCAGCAGCCCCCTCCGGGACAGGAGCTACGAGCAGTACTTC. It codes for CASSPLRDRSYEQYF. The full variable domain, its missing parts supplied by reference TRBV5-6 and TRBJ2-7, is DAGVTQSPTHLIKTRGQQVTLRCSPKSGHDTVSWYQQALGQGPQFIFQYYEEEERQRGNFPDRFSGHQFPNYSSELNVNALLLGDSALYLCASSPLRDRSYEQYFGPGTRLTVT.

The chain links TRBV28 to TRBJ2-7; D gene ambiguous. This CDR3 is built from 11 residues. Germline V lookup: CDR1 MDHEN, CDR2 SYDVKM. V gave up 4 bases and J gave up 4 bases, with 5 bases separating them. For the CDR3, the DNA is TGTGCCAGCAGTTCGCGGTACGAGCAGTACGTC. It translates to CASSSRYEQYV.

The V gene is TRBV5-4, the J gene TRBJ2-2, with 8 bases identical to TRBD1. This CDR3 has 15 amino acids. Germline trimming cut 4 bases from V and 2 bases from J; bases unmatched to any gene: 4. Germline CDR1 and CDR2: SGHNT and YYREEE (reference sequence). The CDR3 sequence is CASSAGTGNTGELFF. The CDR3, as DNA: TGTGCCAGCAGCGCCGGGACAGGAAACACCGGGGAGCTGTTTTTT.

This clone came up many times. V is TRBV19 and J is TRBJ1-6, with D tentatively TRBD1 (5 bases). The germline gives CDR1 LNHDA, CDR2 SQIVND (reference sequence). The ends were cut back, 6 bases at V and 5 bases at J, with 14 bases in the middle. CDR3 length equals 15 residues. The CDR3 spells CASRTTDRHNSPLHF. For the CDR3, the DNA is TGTGCCAGTAGGACGACAGACAGACATAATTCACCCCTCCACTTT.

The rearrangement links TRBV3-1 (or the pseudogene TRBV3-2) to TRBJ2-7; TRBD2 agrees at 7 bases. The germline V gene encodes CDR1 LGHDT and CDR2 YNNKEL (reference sequence). The V gene end was trimmed by 4 bases and the J gene end by 2 bases; junction bases not matched to a gene: 8. The CDR3 is 15 amino acids. The CDR3 loop is CASSLSAGDTYEQYF. The CDR3 DNA is TGTGCCAGCAGCCTGTCGGCGGGGGATACCTACGAGCAGTACTTC.

This clone was seen a single time. The CDR3 protein is CASSTTGDTEAFF. The CDR3 DNA sequence: TGTGCCAGTAGTACTACAGGGGACACTGAAGCTTTCTTT. The genes are TRBV19 and TRBJ1-1; TRBD1 agrees at 7 bases. Germline CDR1 LNHDA, CDR2 SQIVND (reference sequence). The V and J ends lost 4 bases and 3 bases, in that order; junction bases with no gene match: 2. This CDR3 is built from 13 residues.

The chain uses TRBV28 and TRBJ1-4; tentative D call: TRBD1 (6 bases). V was clipped by 6 bases and J by 5 bases, with 16 bases between them. This CDR3 has 15 residues. The germline V gene has CDR1 MDHEN and CDR2 SYDVKM. The CDR3 bases are TGTGCCAGCAGCTCTCGTGAGGGGGGGAATGAAAAACTGTTTTTT. Encoded protein: CASSSREGGNEKLFF.

The rearrangement joins TRBV5-8 to TRBJ2-4; 9 bases map to TRBD1. CDR3 size: 14 residues. Germline CDR1 is SGHTS and CDR2 is YDEGEE. The V and J ends lost 5 bases and 6 bases, in that order; junction bases with no gene match: 6. The CDR3 sequence is CASRIPGQGNIQYF. The DNA for the CDR3 is TGTGCCAGCAGAATTCCGGGACAGGGAAACATTCAGTACTTC.

This sequence joins TRBV6-5 and TRBJ2-4; D is perhaps TRBD1 (6 bases). CDR3 length equals 13 residues. Germline V gene data show CDR1 as MNHEY and CDR2 as SVGAGI. V was trimmed by 5 bases and J by 6 bases, leaving 11 bases between them. The CDR3 sequence is CASSRGTGNIQYF. DNA of the CDR3: TGTGCCAGCAGTAGGGGGACGGGAAACATTCAGTACTTC.

The genes are TRBV6-2 or TRBV6-3 and TRBJ2-5; D perhaps matches TRBD2 (6 bases). Germline lookup yields CDR1 MNHEY and CDR2 SVGEGT. V was trimmed by 5 bases and J by 2 bases, leaving 15 bases between them. This CDR3 is built from 15 residues. The chain's CDR3 is CASSQTGLRQETQYF. The CDR3 DNA is TGTGCCAGCAGTCAGACGGGACTCCGACAAGAGACCCAGTACTTC.

This chain uses TRBV6-5 with TRBJ1-2, with 10 bases lining up with TRBD1. Germline V gives CDR1 MNHEY, CDR2 SVGAGI. J lost 7 bases, V lost 6 bases, and 8 bases had no gene match. This CDR3 is 14 amino acids long. CDR3 DNA: TGTGCCAGCAGCCTGGGACAGGGGATGGGTGGCTACACCTTC. Translation: CASSLGQGMGGYTF.

The chain links TRBV19 to TRBJ2-2, with D uncertain. Between the trimmed V and J ends, which lost 5 bases and 0 bases, there was a span of 10 bases. Germline CDR1 and CDR2: LNHDA and SQIVND (reference sequence). The CDR3 has 15 amino acids. The CDR3 DNA is TGTGCCAGTAGTTCCCAGAGCGCGAACACCGGGGAGCTGTTTTTT. Its protein is CASSSQSANTGELFF.